This T cell receptor (beta chain) was found in a study of beta chain features in type 1 diabetes. Study summary: Patients did not differ from healthy donors in age, gender or cell yield. Findings of the study overall: For type 1 diabetes patients, VDJ junctions showed fewer insertions and more deletions. When cDNA is sequenced, cells with high TCR expression could be over-represented. Shorter TCRB CDR3s, moderately but significantly so, marked every one of the four CD4+ subsets in Type 1 diabetes patients.

The isolated RNA, all of it, was reverse transcribed, so expressed TCRB transcripts were what got sequenced. Profiled with immunoSEQ multiplex PCR; TCRdb holds only in-frame clones, not every one. The data show 160,000 or so clones, 8.5% to 10% seen once. This CDR3 comprises 16 residues. Trimming took 5 bases from V and 7 from J; bases not matched to a gene: 12. Per the germline V gene, CDR1 is KGHSH and CDR2 is LQKENI. Of note for this clone: Its specificity is unknown.

The sample was central memory CD4+ T cells from blood. This TCR was recovered from a woman younger than 45 with type 1 diabetes. This chain connects TRBV18 to TRBJ2-7; 12 bases agree with TRBD2. Written as DNA, the CDR3 is TGTGCCAGCTCAGTGGTCGACGGACTAGCGGGACCAGAGCAGTACTTC. This sequence encodes CASSVVDGLAGPEQYF.